Sequencing of this TCR beta chain was carried out in a study of T cells after yellow fever vaccination. At the level of the study: SMART-Seq v4 Ultra Low Input served to prepare low-cell-number fractions.

CDR1 MGHRA and CDR2 YSYEKL come from the germline V gene. CDR3 length equals 14 residues. The trim removed 3 bases at V and 2 bases at J, leaving 3 bases unmatched. Universal primer sites and UMIs were introduced during 5'RACE template-switching synthesis of TCR cDNA. TCRdb itself ran the 5' RACE reads through MiXCR, one entry per CDR3 protein. The profile shows 150,000 to 200,000 distinct CDR3 sequences, around 8.5% of them singletons. About this clonotype itself: No antigen is known for it.

Study-wide findings and caveats: Subsequent to the booster, the majority of primary-vaccination clones reappeared (approximately 95% CD4, 80% to 90% CD8).

The rearrangement links TRBV4-1 to TRBJ2-7; the match to TRBD1 covers 8 bases. The sequences come from CD8+ T cells sorted from PBMCs, collected 45 days after the yellow fever booster vaccination. This sequence originates from a man between 18 and 35 years old who received the YFV17D yellow fever vaccine. The CDR3 reads CASSHGQGTYEQYF. The CDR3 DNA follows: TGCGCCAGCAGCCACGGACAGGGAACCTACGAGCAGTACTTC.